These 10 T cell receptor beta chains were all obtained from the same sample, sequenced in a study of cytomegalovirus exposure and HLA in healthy donors. Primers: 60 Vbeta forward and 13 Jbeta reverse. The assay was immunoSEQ multiplex PCR, and TCRdb's table has in-frame clones only and misses some. The sample lists about 160,000 clones; around 76% were seen once. Sequencing used PBMCs. The receptor source for this set is a girl between 5 and 17 years old in good health and CMV-seropositive.

The chain uses TRBV28 and TRBJ2-5; tentative D call: TRBD2 (5 bases). The CDR3 consists of 13 residues. Trimming pared 3 bases from V and 9 bases from J, leaving 14 bases between. CDR1 MDHEN and CDR2 SYDVKM come from the germline V gene. The CDR3 DNA reads TGTGCCAGCAGTTTGACTGGCCCCGGGGCCCAGTACTTC. Protein product: CASSLTGPGAQYF.

The chain links TRBV7-9 to TRBJ2-7, with 13 bases aligning to TRBD2. V was clipped by 5 bases and J by 1 base; unmatched bases: 5. This CDR3 region has 16 residues. Germline assignment: CDR1 SEHNR and CDR2 FQNEAQ (reference sequence). CDR3 sequence: CASSGTSGKKSYEQYF. Written as DNA, the CDR3 is TGTGCCAGCAGCGGGACTAGCGGGAAAAAGTCCTACGAGCAGTACTTC.

The genes are TRBV19 and TRBJ1-4; D possibly corresponds to TRBD1 (6 bases). The V gene lost 3 bases and the J gene lost 8 bases, with 13 bases spanning the gap. Germline assignment: CDR1 LNHDA and CDR2 SQIVND (reference sequence). The CDR3 sequence is 14 residues long. The CDR3 sequence: CASSILGTPEKLFF. The CDR3 DNA is TGTGCCAGTAGTATCCTCGGGACACCCGAAAAACTGTTTTTT.

The J gene is TRBJ2-7, the V gene TRBV11-2; 7 bases match TRBD1. The CDR3 length is 13 residues. The J segment lost 3 bases and the V segment lost 6 bases, leaving 5 bases of the junction unmatched. Germline V lookup: CDR1 SGHAT, CDR2 FQNNGV. As DNA, the CDR3 is TGTGCCAGCAGAGCGAGGGACAGCTACGAGCAGTACTTC. Translation: CASRARDSYEQYF.

This clone was recorded a few times. One end of the junction fails to match germline, which may point to a read error. The chain uses TRBV7-7 and TRBJ1-1; D gene ambiguous. CDR3 length: 13 amino acids. Germline CDR1 reads SSHAT; CDR2 reads FNYEAQ (reference sequence). The CDR3 protein is CASSLGEDSEAFF. CDR3 in DNA: TGTGCTAGCAGCTTAGGTGAGGACTCTGAAGCTTTCTTT. Supplemented by reference TRBV7-7 and TRBJ1-1, the full variable domain reads GAGVSQSPRYKVTKRGQDVTLRCDPISSHATLYWYQQALGQGPEFLTYFNYEAQPDKSGLPSDRFSAERPEGSISTLTIQRTEQRDSAMYRCASSLGEDSEAFFGQGTRLTVV.

The table lists this clone with a few counts. The J gene is TRBJ2-5, the V gene TRBV11-3; D is perhaps TRBD2 (5 bases). The germline V gene has CDR1 SGHNT and CDR2 YENEEA. V dropped 1 base and J dropped 7 bases, with 7 bases sitting between them. This CDR3 is 12 amino acids long. CDR3 region: CASSLGGGTQYF. The DNA of the CDR3 is TGTGCCAGCAGCTTAGGAGGAGGGACCCAGTACTTC.

The chain uses TRBV5-4 and TRBJ2-1; TRBD2 aligns across 8 bases. The CDR3 extends over 14 amino acids. Trimming took 2 bases from V and 7 from J; bases not matched to a gene: 5. Germline V CDR1 and CDR2: SGHNT, YYREEE (reference sequence). In DNA, the CDR3 is TGTGCCAGCAGCTTCGACGGGGGGGTAAATGAGCAGTTCTTC. Translating it yields CASSFDGGVNEQFF.

This clone was seen a handful of times. The chain's CDR3 is CASSSGTSGADTQYF. The DNA of the CDR3 is TGTGCCAGCAGCTCGGGGACTAGCGGGGCTGATACGCAGTATTTT. The genes are TRBV5-6 and TRBJ2-3; 13 nucleotides line up with TRBD2. Germline V gives CDR1 SGHDT, CDR2 YYEEEE. V dropped 3 bases and J dropped 6; count of bases not matched to a gene: 4. The CDR3 consists of 15 residues.

This chain joins TRBV19 and TRBJ1-1, with TRBD1 identical over 9 bases. The CDR3 sequence is 17 residues long. From germline, CDR1 is LNHDA and CDR2 SQIVND (reference sequence). J lost 6 bases, V lost 7 bases, and 18 bases had no gene match. The CDR3 protein is CASNADRGQGNIAEAFF. The CDR3 nucleotides read TGTGCCAGTAACGCCGATAGAGGACAGGGGAATATCGCTGAAGCTTTCTTT. Drawing the rest from reference TRBV19 and TRBJ1-1, the complete variable domain is DGGITQSPKYLFRKEGQNVTLSCEQNLNHDAMYWYRQDPGQGLRLIYYSQIVNDFQKGDIAEGYSVSREKKESFPLTVTSAQKNPTAFYLCASNADRGQGNIAEAFFGQGTRLTVV.

V is TRBV28 and J is TRBJ2-7, with D tentatively TRBD1 (6 bases). Germline V gene data show CDR1 as MDHEN and CDR2 as SYDVKM. This CDR3 region has 15 residues. The V end lost 4 bases, the J end lost 3 bases, and 16 bases lay between the germline ends. The CDR3 sequence is CASSSGTYFNYEQYF. The CDR3 region has the DNA TGTGCCAGCAGTTCCGGGACATACTTTAACTACGAGCAGTACTTC.